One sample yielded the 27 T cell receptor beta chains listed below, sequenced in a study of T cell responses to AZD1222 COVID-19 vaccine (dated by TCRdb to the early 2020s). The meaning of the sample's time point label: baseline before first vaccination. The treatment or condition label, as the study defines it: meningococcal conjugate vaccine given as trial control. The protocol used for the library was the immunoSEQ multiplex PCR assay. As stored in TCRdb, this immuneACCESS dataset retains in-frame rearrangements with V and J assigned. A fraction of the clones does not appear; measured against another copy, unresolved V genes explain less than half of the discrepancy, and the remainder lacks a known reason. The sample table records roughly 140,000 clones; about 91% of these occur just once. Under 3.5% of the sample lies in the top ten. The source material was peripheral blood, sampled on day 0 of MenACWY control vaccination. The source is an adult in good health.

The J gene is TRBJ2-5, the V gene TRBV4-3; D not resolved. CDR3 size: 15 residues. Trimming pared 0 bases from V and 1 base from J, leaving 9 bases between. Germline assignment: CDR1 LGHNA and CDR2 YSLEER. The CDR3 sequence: CASSQDISSQETQYF. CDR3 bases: TGCGCCAGCAGCCAAGATATTAGTAGCCAAGAGACCCAGTACTTC.

CDR3 region: CASSLGGTYNSPLHF. In DNA, the CDR3 is TGTGCCAGCAGTTTGGGGGGGACCTATAATTCACCCCTCCACTTT. This chain uses TRBV28 with TRBJ1-6, with D possibly matching TRBD1 (5 bases). CDR3 size: 15 residues. The germline V and J ends were trimmed by 3 bases and 2 bases, with 8 bases remaining between them. In germline, CDR1 is MDHEN, CDR2 SYDVKM. Drawing the rest from reference TRBV28 and TRBJ1-6, the complete variable domain is DVKVTQSSRYLVKRTGEKVFLECVQDMDHENMFWYRQDPGLGLRLIYFSYDVKMKEKGDIPEGYSVSREKKERFSLILESASTNQTSMYLCASSLGGTYNSPLHFGNGTRLTVT.

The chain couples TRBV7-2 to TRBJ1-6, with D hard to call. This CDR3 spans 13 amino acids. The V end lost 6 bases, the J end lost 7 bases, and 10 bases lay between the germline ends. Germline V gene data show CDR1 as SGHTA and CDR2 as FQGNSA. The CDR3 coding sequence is TGTGCCAGCAGGGGTGGGTTGAATTCACCCCTCCACTTT. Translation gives CASRGGLNSPLHF.

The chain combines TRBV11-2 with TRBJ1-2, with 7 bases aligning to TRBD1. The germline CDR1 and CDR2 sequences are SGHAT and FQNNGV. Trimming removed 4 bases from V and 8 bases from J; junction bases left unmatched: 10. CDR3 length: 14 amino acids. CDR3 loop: CASSSRGTANGYTF. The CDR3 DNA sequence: TGTGCCAGCAGCTCTAGAGGGACAGCCAACGGCTACACCTTC.

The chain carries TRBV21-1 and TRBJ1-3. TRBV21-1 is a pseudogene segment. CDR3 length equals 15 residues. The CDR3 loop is CASSKAEGSGNTIYF. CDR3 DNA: TGTGCCAGCAGCAAAGCCGAAGGGTCTGGAAACACCATATATTTT.

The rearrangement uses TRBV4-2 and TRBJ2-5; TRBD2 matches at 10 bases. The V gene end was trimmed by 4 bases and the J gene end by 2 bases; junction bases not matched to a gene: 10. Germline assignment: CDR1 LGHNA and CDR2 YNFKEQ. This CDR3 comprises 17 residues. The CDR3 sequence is CASSLSSGGSGQETQYF. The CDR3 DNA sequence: TGTGCCAGCAGCCTGAGTAGCGGGGGGTCGGGGCAAGAGACCCAGTACTTC.

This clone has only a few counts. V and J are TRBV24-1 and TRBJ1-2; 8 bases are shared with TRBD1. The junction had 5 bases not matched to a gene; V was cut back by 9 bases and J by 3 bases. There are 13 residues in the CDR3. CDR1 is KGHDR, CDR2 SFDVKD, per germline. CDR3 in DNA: TGTGCCACCTCGGACAGGGTAGACTATGGCTACACCTTC. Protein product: CATSDRVDYGYTF.

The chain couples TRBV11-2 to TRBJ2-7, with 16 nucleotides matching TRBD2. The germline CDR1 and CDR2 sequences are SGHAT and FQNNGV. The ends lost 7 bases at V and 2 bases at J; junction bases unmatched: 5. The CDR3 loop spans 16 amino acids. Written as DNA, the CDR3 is TGTGCCAGCACCGGGACTAGCGGGAGGGAAACCTACGAGCAGTACTTC. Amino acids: CASTGTSGRETYEQYF.

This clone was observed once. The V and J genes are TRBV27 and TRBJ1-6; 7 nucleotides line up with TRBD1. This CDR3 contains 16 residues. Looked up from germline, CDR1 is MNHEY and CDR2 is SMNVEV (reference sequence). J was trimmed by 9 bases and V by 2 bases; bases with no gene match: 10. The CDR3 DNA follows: TGTGCCAGCAGTTTAAGGGAGAGACAGGGCGTTTCACCCCTCCACTTT. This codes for CASSLRERQGVSPLHF.

This CDR3 reads CASSFRQGAKETQYF. In nucleotides, the CDR3 is TGTGCCAGCAGCTTCCGGCAGGGGGCGAAAGAGACCCAGTACTTC. The chain joins TRBV5-4 to TRBJ2-5; the match to TRBD1 covers 8 bases. The length of the CDR3 is 15 residues. The germline V gene has CDR1 SGHNT and CDR2 YYREEE (reference sequence). Trimming cost V 2 bases and J 3 bases; bases outside gene matches: 6.

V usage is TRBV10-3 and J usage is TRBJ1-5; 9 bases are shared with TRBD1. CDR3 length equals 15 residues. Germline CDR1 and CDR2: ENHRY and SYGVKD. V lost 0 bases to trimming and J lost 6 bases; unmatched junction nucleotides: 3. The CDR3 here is CAISESGTGSQPQHF. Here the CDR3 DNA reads TGTGCCATCAGTGAGTCCGGGACAGGGAGTCAGCCCCAGCATTTT.

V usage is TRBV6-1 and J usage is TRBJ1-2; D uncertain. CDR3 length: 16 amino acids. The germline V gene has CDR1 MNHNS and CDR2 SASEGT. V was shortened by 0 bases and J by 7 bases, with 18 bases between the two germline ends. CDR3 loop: CASSEARIIPASGYTF. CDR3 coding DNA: TGTGCCAGCAGTGAAGCCCGAATTATCCCGGCATCTGGCTACACCTTC.

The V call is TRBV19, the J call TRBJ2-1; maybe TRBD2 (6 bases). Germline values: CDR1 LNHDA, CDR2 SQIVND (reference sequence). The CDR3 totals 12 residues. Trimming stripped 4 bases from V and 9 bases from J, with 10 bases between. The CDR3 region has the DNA TGTGCCAGTAGTACCGGGGGACGTGAGCAGTTCTTC. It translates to CASSTGGREQFF. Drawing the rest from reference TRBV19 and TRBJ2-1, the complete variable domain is DGGITQSPKYLFRKEGQNVTLSCEQNLNHDAMYWYRQDPGQGLRLIYYSQIVNDFQKGDIAEGYSVSREKKESFPLTVTSAQKNPTAFYLCASSTGGREQFFGPGTRLTVL.

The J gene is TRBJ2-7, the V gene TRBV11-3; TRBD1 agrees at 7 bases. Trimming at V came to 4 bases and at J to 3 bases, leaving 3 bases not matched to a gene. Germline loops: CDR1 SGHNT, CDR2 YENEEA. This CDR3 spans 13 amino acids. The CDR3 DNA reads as TGTGCCAGCAGCTCGGGACAGCTCTACGAGCAGTACTTC. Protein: CASSSGQLYEQYF.

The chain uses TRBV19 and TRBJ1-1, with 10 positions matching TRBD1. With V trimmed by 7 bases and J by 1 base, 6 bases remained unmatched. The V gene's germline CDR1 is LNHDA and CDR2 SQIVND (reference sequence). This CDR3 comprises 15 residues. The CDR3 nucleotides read TGTGCCAGTAAGGACAGGGGGTCTGGGAACACTGAAGCTTTCTTT. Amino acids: CASKDRGSGNTEAFF.

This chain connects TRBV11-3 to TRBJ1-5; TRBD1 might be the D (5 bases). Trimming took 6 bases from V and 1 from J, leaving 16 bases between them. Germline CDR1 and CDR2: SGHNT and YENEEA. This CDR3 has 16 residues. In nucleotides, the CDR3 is TGTGCCAGCAGTTATACCGGGACTGGGAGCAATCAGCCCCAGCATTTT. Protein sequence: CASSYTGTGSNQPQHF.

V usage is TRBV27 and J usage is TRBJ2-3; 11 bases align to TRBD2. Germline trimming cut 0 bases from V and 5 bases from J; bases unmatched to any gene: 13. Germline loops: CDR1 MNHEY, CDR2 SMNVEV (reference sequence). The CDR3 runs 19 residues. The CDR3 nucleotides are TGTGCCAGCAGTTTATCAATCGCCCCGGGACTAGCGGTCTTAGATACGCAGTATTTT. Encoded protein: CASSLSIAPGLAVLDTQYF.

In DNA form, the CDR3 reads TGTGCCAGCAGCCAAGTAATCCGTGAGCAGTTCTTC. As protein: CASSQVIREQFF. The chain carries TRBV14 and TRBJ2-1; D is unresolved. The CDR3 sequence is 12 residues long. Looked up from germline, CDR1 is SGHDN and CDR2 is FVKESK. Trimming took 1 base from V and 9 from J, leaving 7 bases between them.

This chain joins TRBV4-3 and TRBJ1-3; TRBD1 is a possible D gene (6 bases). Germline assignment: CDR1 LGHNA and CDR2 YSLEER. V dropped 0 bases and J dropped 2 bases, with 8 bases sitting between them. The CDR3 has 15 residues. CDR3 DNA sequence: TGCGCCAGCAGCCAAGATGCAGGGGCTGGAAACACCATATATTTT. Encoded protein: CASSQDAGAGNTIYF.

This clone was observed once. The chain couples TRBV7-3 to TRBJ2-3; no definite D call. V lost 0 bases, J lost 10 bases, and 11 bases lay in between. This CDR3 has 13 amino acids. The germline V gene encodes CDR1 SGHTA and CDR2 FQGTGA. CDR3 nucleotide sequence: TGTGCCAGCAGCTTAACATATCCCTCATCGCAGTATTTT. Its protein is CASSLTYPSSQYF.

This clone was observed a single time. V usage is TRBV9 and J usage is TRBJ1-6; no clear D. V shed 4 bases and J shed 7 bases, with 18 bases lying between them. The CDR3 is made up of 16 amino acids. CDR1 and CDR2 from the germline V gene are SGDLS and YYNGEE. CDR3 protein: CASSSRRLLGNSPLHF. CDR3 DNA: TGTGCCAGCAGCTCCCGTCGGCTATTGGGAAATTCACCCCTCCACTTT.

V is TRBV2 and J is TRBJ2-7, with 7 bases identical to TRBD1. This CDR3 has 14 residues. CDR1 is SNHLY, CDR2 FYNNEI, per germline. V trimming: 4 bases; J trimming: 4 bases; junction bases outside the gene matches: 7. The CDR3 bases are TGTGCCAGCAGTGGGGCAGGGGGTTTTTACGAGCAGTACTTC. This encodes CASSGAGGFYEQYF.

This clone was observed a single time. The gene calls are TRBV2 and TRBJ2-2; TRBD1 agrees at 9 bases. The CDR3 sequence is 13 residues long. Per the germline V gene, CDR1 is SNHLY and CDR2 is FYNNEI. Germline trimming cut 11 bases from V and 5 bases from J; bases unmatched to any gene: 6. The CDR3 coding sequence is TGTGCCTCAAGGACAGGGGAGACCGGGGAGCTGTTTTTT. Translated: CASRTGETGELFF. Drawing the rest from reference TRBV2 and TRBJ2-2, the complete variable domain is EPEVTQTPSHQVTQMGQEVILRCVPISNHLYFYWYRQILGQKVEFLVSFYNNEISEKSEIFDDQFSVERPDGSNFTLKIRSTKLEDSAMYFCASRTGETGELFFGEGSRLTVL.

Here the CDR3 reads CASSQDRQSLYGYTF. The CDR3 bases are TGTGCCAGCAGCCAAGATCGGCAGTCTCTCTATGGCTACACCTTC. V and J are TRBV3-1 (or the pseudogene TRBV3-2) and TRBJ1-2; the D is unclear. V was trimmed by 0 bases and J by 4 bases, leaving 12 bases between them. This CDR3 has 15 amino acids. CDR1 and CDR2 from the germline V gene are LGHDT and YNNKEL (reference sequence).

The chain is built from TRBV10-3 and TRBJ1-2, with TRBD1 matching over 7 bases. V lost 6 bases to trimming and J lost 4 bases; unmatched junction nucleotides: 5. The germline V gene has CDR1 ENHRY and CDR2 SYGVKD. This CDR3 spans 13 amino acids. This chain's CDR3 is CAISQDRIYGYTF. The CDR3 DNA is TGTGCCATCAGCCAGGACAGGATCTATGGCTACACCTTC.

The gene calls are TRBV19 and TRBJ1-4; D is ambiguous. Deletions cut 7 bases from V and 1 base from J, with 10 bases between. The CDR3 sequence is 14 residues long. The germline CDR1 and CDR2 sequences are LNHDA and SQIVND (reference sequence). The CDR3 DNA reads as TGTGCCAGTACAGAGTCCCTAACTAATGAAAAACTGTTTTTT. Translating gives CASTESLTNEKLFF.

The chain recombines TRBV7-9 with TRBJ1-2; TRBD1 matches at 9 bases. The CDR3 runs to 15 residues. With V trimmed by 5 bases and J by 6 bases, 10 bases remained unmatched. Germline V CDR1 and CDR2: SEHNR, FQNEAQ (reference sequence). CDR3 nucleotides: TGTGCCAGCAGCCCATTTCGGGGACAGGGTAATGGCTACACCTTC. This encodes CASSPFRGQGNGYTF.